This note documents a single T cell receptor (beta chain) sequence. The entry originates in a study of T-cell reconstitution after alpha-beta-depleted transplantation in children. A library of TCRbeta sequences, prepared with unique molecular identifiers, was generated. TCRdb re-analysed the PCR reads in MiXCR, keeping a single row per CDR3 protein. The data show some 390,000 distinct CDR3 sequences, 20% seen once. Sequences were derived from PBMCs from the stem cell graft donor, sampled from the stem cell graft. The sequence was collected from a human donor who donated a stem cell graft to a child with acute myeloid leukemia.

In DNA form, the CDR3 reads TGTGCCAGCAGTAGCCTGGGACAGGTCGTAGAGACCCAGTACTTC. It translates to CASSSLGQVVETQYF. V gene TRBV27 combines with J gene TRBJ2-5, with TRBD1 matching over 8 bases. The CDR3 loop spans 15 amino acids. Losses at the gene ends were 5 bases for V and 4 bases for J; bases not matched to a gene: 9. Germline V gene data show CDR1 as MNHEY and CDR2 as SMNVEV (reference sequence).